Below, one TCR beta chain is given with its context. Antigen specificity is unknown. This sample was included in a study of cytomegalovirus exposure and HLA in healthy donors. Turning to the study itself: The roughly 130 validation repertoires used the same platform as the roughly 720 first-cohort repertoires (as reported by a later analysis).

TCRdb keeps only in-frame clones here, not all; method: immunoSEQ multiplex PCR. Of about 160,000 clones in the sample, approximately 96% were seen once. General observations from the study: According to a later analysis, TCR clusters from the first cohort tended to co-occur in the 120 or so validation repertoires. Cytomegalovirus-associated status was assigned to 164 TCR beta chains. Despite most TCR sequences being rare, some public TCRs occurred in many donors.

CDR3 length equals 15 residues. Germline CDR1 reads SGHTA; CDR2 reads FQGNSA. Germline trimming cut 6 bases from V and 4 bases from J; bases unmatched to any gene: 12. The source material was PBMCs. The source of this sequence is a woman between 18 and 29 years old in good health and CMV-seronegative. The J gene is TRBJ2-7, the V gene TRBV7-2; 7 positions match TRBD1. This CDR3 reads CASRVTGERFYEQYF. CDR3 DNA: TGTGCCAGCAGGGTCACAGGGGAACGATTTTACGAGCAGTACTTC. Variable domain in full (rest from reference TRBV7-2 and TRBJ2-7): GAGVSQSPSNKVTEKGKDVELRCDPISGHTALYWYRQSLGQGLEFLIYFQGNSAPDKSGLPSDRFSAERTGGSVSTLTIQRTQQEDSAVYLCASRVTGERFYEQYFGPGTRLTVT.